The clone carrying this T cell receptor (beta chain) was counted a few times. Trimming cost V 1 base and J 9 bases, with 4 bases left between them. The CDR3 length is 11 residues. Germline CDR1 and CDR2: LGHDT and YNNKEL (reference sequence). Tregs were sorted as CD4+CD25+CD127-/low cells. After constant-region reverse-primer amplification, full-length variable regions underwent semi-nested PCR with Nested Universal Primer A. TCRdb called the 5' RACE reads again in MiXCR, with one record for every CDR3 protein. The table records approximately 60,000 distinct CDR3 sequences, under 25% of them present only once.

Sequenced sample: tumor-infiltrating Tregs sorted from the breast tumor. The chain is built from TRBV3-1 and TRBJ2-1, with no clear D. The clonotype originates from a female donor with breast cancer. The CDR3 region has the DNA TGTGCCAGCAGCCAAGCACGTGAGCAGTTCTTC. Its protein product is CASSQAREQFF.